These T cell receptor beta chains were read from a single sample in a study of neurological immune-mediated disorders. Each CDR3 protein gets one entry after TCRdb re-called the 5' RACE reads with MiXCR. The sample lists about 20,000 distinct CDR3 sequences; 2% to 3% were seen once. The source material was PBMCs. The receptors originated from a young woman with multiple sclerosis. The CDR3 runs from the conserved cysteine through the conserved F or W. The order of the fields is D gene, clone size, J gene, V gene, CDR3 DNA, CDR3 protein. D genes are given only for firm matches. Part of the rows lack a size; the others show once, few, many or a class for expanded clones.

>NA|many|TRBJ2-1|TRBV14
TGTGCCAGCAGCCACCCACGGGCGGCAAAGTTCTTC
CASSHPRAAKFF
>NA|many|TRBJ2-3|TRBV3-1
TGTGCCAGCAGCCTTGACAGCCCAGATACGCAGTATTTT
CASSLDSPDTQYF
>TRBD2|many|TRBJ2-3|TRBV9
TGTGCCAGCAGCGTAGACGGGAGGAGGGCAGATACGCAGTATTTT
CASSVDGRRADTQYF
>TRBD1|many|TRBJ1-2|TRBV29-1
TGCAGCGCTGAAACGACAGGGTCTAACTATGGCTACACCTTC
CSAETTGSNYGYTF
>NA|many|TRBJ1-1|TRBV7-8
TGTGCCAGCAGCTTAGCAGGGAACGCTGAAGCTTTCTTT
CASSLAGNAEAFF
>NA|many|TRBJ1-4|TRBV20-1
TGCAGTGCACCCGGGCCCCTAAATGAAAAACTGTTTTTT
CSAPGPLNEKLFF
>TRBD1|many|TRBJ1-5|TRBV6-2/TRBV6-3
TGTGCCAGCAGACCGATCCAGGGGGCAGGGCAGCCCCAGCATTTT
CASRPIQGAGQPQHF
>NA|many|TRBJ1-2|TRBV20-1
TGCAGTGCTAGTATGTGGCGCGATGGCTACACCTTC
CSASMWRDGYTF
>NA|many|TRBJ2-3|TRBV20-1
TGCAGTGCTACTCTGGGGACTCTAAGGACAGATACGCAGTATTTT
CSATLGTLRTDTQYF
>NA|many|TRBJ2-7|TRBV7-9
TGTGCCAGCAGCTCCCAGGGAGGCAGCTACTCCTACGAGCAGTACTTC
CASSSQGGSYSYEQYF
>NA|many|TRBJ2-2|TRBV3-1
TGTGCCAGCAGCCAACCCCGGACAGCTAACACCGGGGAGCTGTTTTTT
CASSQPRTANTGELFF
>NA|many|TRBJ1-5|TRBV6-6
TGTGCCAGCAGTTACTTTTTGCTGACAGGTGTCGTACAGCCCCAGCATTTT
CASSYFLLTGVVQPQHF
>TRBD1|many|TRBJ2-3|TRBV11-3
TGTGCCAGCAGCGAGGGGGCTAGCACAGATACGCAGTATTTT
CASSEGASTDTQYF
>TRBD1|many|TRBJ2-6|TRBV7-9
TGTGCCAGCAGACGGACAGGGTTTGGGGCCAACGTCCTGACTTTC
CASRRTGFGANVLTF
>NA|few|TRBJ2-7|TRBV7-6
TGTGCCAGCAGCTACGACAGAGCATTCGAGCAGTACTTC
CASSYDRAFEQYF
>NA|many|TRBJ1-2|TRBV6-5
TGTGCCAGCAGTTACTCGGGGACGAAAGGCTACACCTTC
CASSYSGTKGYTF
>NA|many|TRBJ1-1|TRBV20-1
TGCAGTGCTAGACACCCTGCGACACCGAACACTGAAGCTTTCTTT
CSARHPATPNTEAFF
>NA|many|TRBJ1-3|TRBV10-3
TGTTCCACAGGGAGTGGAAACACCATATATTTT
CSTGSGNTIYF
>TRBD2|many|TRBJ2-5|TRBV6-5
TGTGCCAGCAGTTCCTCTCGACTAGCGGCGTCTCAAGAGACCCAGTACTTC
CASSSSRLAASQETQYF
>TRBD2|many|TRBJ2-3|TRBV5-1
TGCGCCAGCAGCCCGAGCACTAGCGGGAGTCCTAGCACAGATACGCAGTATTTT
CASSPSTSGSPSTDTQYF
>NA|many|TRBJ2-2|TRBV5-1
TGCGCCAGCAGCTTGGCGGCTCGTGGCACCGGGGAGCTGTTTTTT
CASSLAARGTGELFF
>NA|NA|TRBJ2-2|TRBV20-1
TGCAGTGCGAAGCGGAACACCGGGGAGCTGTTTTTT
CSAKRNTGELFF
>NA|many|TRBJ2-1|TRBV18
TGTGCCAGCTCACCCGAATCGGCAGGCATGGTGCAGTTCTTC
CASSPESAGMVQFF
>NA|NA|TRBJ1-1|TRBV7-3
TGTGCCAGCAGCTCCGGTCCAGGGACCCCCAACACTGAAGCTTTCTTT
CASSSGPGTPNTEAFF
>NA|many|TRBJ1-2|TRBV12-3/TRBV12-4
TGTGCCAGCAGCATATCAATGACAGCAAACTATGGCTACACCTTC
CASSISMTANYGYTF
>NA|many|TRBJ2-1|TRBV14
TGTGCCAGCAGCCAGAGAAACGGGGGATACAATGAGCAGTTCTTC
CASSQRNGGYNEQFF
>TRBD2|many|TRBJ2-1|TRBV20-1
TGCAGTGCTAGACTTCTAGCGGAGTACGACAATGAGCAGTTCTTC
CSARLLAEYDNEQFF
>NA|many|TRBJ2-4|TRBV27
TGTGCCAGCAGTTTACAAGGGGGGCAGGGAGCCAAAAACATTCAGTACTTC
CASSLQGGQGAKNIQYF
>NA|many|TRBJ1-2|TRBV20-1
TGCAGTGGGTCAGGGGCAAACTATGGCTACACCTTC
CSGSGANYGYTF
>NA|few|TRBJ1-5|TRBV4-1
TGCGCCAGCAGCCAGGCAGGCGGGAATAACAATCAGCCCCAGCATTTT
CASSQAGGNNNQPQHF
>TRBD1|NA|TRBJ1-2|TRBV6-5
TGTGCCAGCAACCCGACACAGGGGGGCTATGGCTACACCTTC
CASNPTQGGYGYTF
>NA|many|TRBJ2-5|TRBV28
TGTGCCAGCAGTTTCGGAGGGGACCAAGAGACCCAGTACTTC
CASSFGGDQETQYF
>TRBD2|many|TRBJ2-5|TRBV7-2
TGTGCCAGCAGCTCTATTGGGGGAGGGCGGCAAGAGACCCAGTACTTC
CASSSIGGGRQETQYF
>NA|many|TRBJ2-5|TRBV20-1
TGCAGTGCTAGAGCATTCTTGACAGGAGAACAAGAGACCCAGTACTTC
CSARAFLTGEQETQYF
>NA|many|TRBJ1-5|TRBV2
TGTGCCAGCAGGCTTGAGGGGAGTCAGCCCCAGCATTTT
CASRLEGSQPQHF
>NA|medium-sized|TRBJ1-3|TRBV20-1
TGCAGTGTAGGAGGGCCTGGAAACACCATATATTTT
CSVGGPGNTIYF
>TRBD1|many|TRBJ2-5|TRBV20-1
TGCAGTGCTATCCAGACAGGGCCTGAGACCCAGTACTTC
CSAIQTGPETQYF
>TRBD1|many|TRBJ1-2|TRBV5-8
TGTGCCAGCAGCTGGGACAGGGGGTTGAGTGGCTACACCTTC
CASSWDRGLSGYTF
>NA|many|TRBJ2-5|TRBV3-1
TGTGCCAGCAGCCGTCGACGGGAGCAAGAGACCCAGTACTTC
CASSRRREQETQYF
>TRBD1|many|TRBJ1-2|TRBV20-1
TGCAGTGCCAGAACGACAGGGTTGGACTATGGCTACACCTTC
CSARTTGLDYGYTF